One sample yielded the 9 T cell receptor beta chains listed below, sequenced in a study of OX40 agonist ivuxolimab in advanced cancers. Repertoires were generated with immunoSEQ multiplex PCR, while TCRdb's copy carries only in-frame clones and drops some. The sample yields under 25,000 clones, roughly 69% seen once. The source was CD4+ or CD8+ T cells sorted from blood, collected in a trial of the OX40 agonist ivuxolimab. These receptors were collected from an adult with an advanced solid tumor such as melanoma, head and neck, liver or kidney cancer.

With regard to this clone: The same CDR3 also results from other DNA sequences found in this sample. The V and J genes are TRBV10-1 and TRBJ1-1; a weak D match, TRBD1 (6 bases). This CDR3 comprises 14 residues. V was shortened by 4 bases and J by 0 bases, with 9 bases between the two germline ends. Looked up from germline, CDR1 is WNHNN and CDR2 is SYGVQD (reference sequence). CDR3 residues: CASSVGQLNTEAFF. DNA of the CDR3: TGCGCCAGCAGTGTTGGACAGTTGAACACTGAAGCTTTCTTT.

V gene TRBV28 combines with J gene TRBJ1-2; 7 nucleotides match TRBD1. The CDR3 has 16 residues. Per the germline V gene, CDR1 is MDHEN and CDR2 is SYDVKM. Trimming cost V 1 base and J 7 bases; bases outside gene matches: 12. The CDR3 loop is CASSLLRAGGRFGYTF. CDR3 sequence (DNA): TGTGCCAGCAGTTTATTGAGGGCAGGGGGGAGGTTTGGCTACACCTTC.

V usage is TRBV28 and J usage is TRBJ2-7; D might be TRBD1 (6 bases). V was clipped by 4 bases and J by 4 bases, with 11 bases between them. The CDR3 contains 13 residues. Germline V gene lookup returns CDR1 MDHEN and CDR2 SYDVKM. The CDR3 coding sequence is TGTGCCAGCAGTTCACGACAGGTATACGAGCAGTACTTC. Translation: CASSSRQVYEQYF.

This clone was observed a single time. The J gene is TRBJ1-1, the V gene TRBV19; D gene unclear. The germline CDR1 and CDR2 sequences are LNHDA and SQIVND (reference sequence). The CDR3 runs to 13 residues. Trimming cost V 3 bases and J 1 base, with 6 bases left between them. The CDR3 DNA reads as TGTGCCAGTAGTATCGGTAGGAACACTGAAGCTTTCTTT. Its translation is CASSIGRNTEAFF. The full variable domain, completed using reference TRBV19 and TRBJ1-1, is DGGITQSPKYLFRKEGQNVTLSCEQNLNHDAMYWYRQDPGQGLRLIYYSQIVNDFQKGDIAEGYSVSREKKESFPLTVTSAQKNPTAFYLCASSIGRNTEAFFGQGTRLTVV.

The chain recombines TRBV9 with TRBJ2-2; D assignment may be TRBD1 or TRBD2 (5 bases each). Trimming stripped 0 bases from V and 3 bases from J, with 12 bases between. Germline-derived CDR1 and CDR2 are SGDLS and YYNGEE. The CDR3 is made up of 16 amino acids. The CDR3 loop is CASSVGGDPDTGELFF. The CDR3 DNA reads as TGTGCCAGCAGCGTAGGAGGGGACCCGGACACCGGGGAGCTGTTTTTT.

This chain connects TRBV7-2 to TRBJ2-3; D may be TRBD2 (5 bases). The CDR3 covers 15 residues. V was cut by 5 bases and J by 0 bases, with 12 bases left in between. In germline, CDR1 is SGHTA, CDR2 FQGNSA. The CDR3 DNA reads as TGTGCCAGCAGCCCCCAACTAGAGAGCACAGATACGCAGTATTTT. Protein sequence: CASSPQLESTDTQYF.

The V and J genes are TRBV11-3 and TRBJ1-1, with a tentative D call TRBD1 (6 bases). V was clipped by 1 base and J by 10 bases, with 13 bases between them. Germline V gene data show CDR1 as SGHNT and CDR2 as YENEEA. The CDR3 loop spans 13 amino acids. CDR3: CASSLGRGLRAFF. The CDR3 coding sequence is TGTGCCAGCAGCTTAGGTCGGGGGCTGAGAGCTTTCTTT.

This clone came up once. The chain has TRBV7-9 and TRBJ2-1; possible D gene TRBD2, 6 bases. This CDR3 spans 16 amino acids. Germline V gene lookup returns CDR1 SEHNR and CDR2 FQNEAQ (reference sequence). The V end was cut by 2 bases, the J end by 5 bases, with 16 bases between. For the CDR3, the DNA is TGTGCCAGCAGCTTATCCCCGGGACTCATCAACAATGAGCAGTTCTTC. This translates into CASSLSPGLINNEQFF.

The rearrangement links TRBV5-6 to TRBJ1-1, with D perhaps TRBD1 (5 bases). The V end lost 3 bases, the J end lost 3 bases, and 9 bases lay between the germline ends. The germline CDR1 and CDR2 sequences are SGHDT and YYEEEE. CDR3 length equals 13 residues. The CDR3 DNA is TGTGCCAGCAGCTGGGGGGTTGACACTGAAGCTTTCTTT. Encoded protein: CASSWGVDTEAFF.